This T cell receptor (beta chain) was recovered during a study of cytomegalovirus exposure and HLA in healthy donors. Overall study findings and caveats: HLA allele associations emerged for fewer than 20,000 TCR beta sequences in a later analysis, at 0.05 false discovery rate.

In this sample, this clone turned up once. The antigen remains unidentified. V lost 4 bases to trimming and J lost 2 bases; unmatched junction nucleotides: 7. Germline loops: CDR1 MGHRA, CDR2 YSYEKL. There are 16 residues in the CDR3. Sampled while nominally healthy, donors likely had unrecorded immune exposures. A multiplex PCR was run with 60 Vbeta primers and 13 Jbeta primers. Produced via immunoSEQ multiplex PCR; TCRdb's table is partial and in-frame only. The data hold 150,000 or so clones, with roughly three quarters observed a single time. This clonotype was sampled from a male donor in good health and CMV-seronegative. The sample consisted of PBMCs. The rearrangement uses TRBV4-1 and TRBJ2-7; TRBD1 agrees at 11 bases. Written as DNA, the CDR3 is TGCGCCAGCAGCCGGCAAGGACAGGGGGCAACCTACGAGCAGTACTTC. Amino acids: CASSRQGQGATYEQYF.